What follows are 14 T cell receptor beta chains derived from one specimen sequenced in a study of PD-1 blockade in classical Hodgkin lymphoma. The time point was: cycle 4 day 1 (C4D1), after about 6 weeks of nivolumab. The patients all showed relapse after autologous stem cell transplantation, while their brentuximab vedotin exposure varied. Generated by immunoSEQ multiplex PCR, the TCRdb table keeps only in-frame clones and is missing some. In the table there are more than 40,000 clones, around 78% of which are singletons. The sample here was peripheral blood mononuclear cells (PBMCs), taken before the fourth cycle of nivolumab. The receptors stem from a human donor with classical Hodgkin lymphoma.

The rearrangement links TRBV11-2 to TRBJ1-1; D ambiguous. The CDR3 spans 13 residues. CDR1 is SGHAT, CDR2 FQNNGV, per germline. Trimming pared 3 bases from V and 1 base from J, leaving 6 bases between. This chain's CDR3 is CASSFSGNTEAFF. CDR3 bases: TGTGCCAGCAGCTTTTCAGGGAACACTGAAGCTTTCTTT.

The chain has TRBV27 and TRBJ1-6, with D possibly being TRBD1 (5 bases). The CDR3 loop spans 14 amino acids. Germline V CDR1 and CDR2: MNHEY, SMNVEV (reference sequence). V was clipped by 2 bases and J by 9 bases, with 11 bases between them. The CDR3 nucleotides are TGTGCCAGCAGTTTACAGGGAGTGCCTTCACCCCTCCACTTT. Its protein is CASSLQGVPSPLHF.

The rearrangement uses TRBV5-1 and TRBJ1-2; D call uncertain. CDR1 and CDR2 from the germline V gene are SGHRS and YFSETQ. The CDR3 runs 14 residues. The V and J ends lost 2 bases and 4 bases respectively, with 12 bases between them. The CDR3 sequence: CASSLEGSLYGYTF. The CDR3 nucleotides read TGCGCCAGCAGCTTAGAAGGGAGTCTCTATGGCTACACCTTC.

The genes are TRBV7-1 and TRBJ2-7; 8 bases fit TRBD2. TRBV7-1 counts as an open reading frame of uncertain function. This CDR3 is built from 14 residues. The J segment lost 2 bases and the V segment lost 6 bases, leaving 6 bases of the junction unmatched. The CDR3: CASSQRGLPYEQYF. DNA of the CDR3: TGTGCCAGCAGTCAGCGGGGGTTACCCTACGAGCAGTACTTC.

This sequence joins TRBV5-1 and TRBJ2-2; D remains ambiguous. Germline V gene data show CDR1 as SGHRS and CDR2 as YFSETQ. Trimming cost V 5 bases and J 5 bases, with 16 bases left between them. CDR3 size: 15 residues. CDR3 loop: CASRVGQLGTGELFF. CDR3 nucleotides: TGCGCCAGCAGAGTGGGTCAACTGGGGACCGGGGAGCTGTTTTTT. Variable domain in full (rest from reference TRBV5-1 and TRBJ2-2): KAGVTQTPRYLIKTRGQQVTLSCSPISGHRSVSWYQQTPGQGLQFLFEYFSETQRNKGNFPGRFSGRQFSNSRSEMNVSTLELGDSALYLCASRVGQLGTGELFFGEGSRLTVL.

The V and J genes are TRBV6-5 and TRBJ1-4; 9 bases map to TRBD1. The CDR3 sequence is 14 residues long. Germline CDR1 reads MNHEY; CDR2 reads SVGAGI. With V trimmed by 6 bases and J by 6 bases, 5 bases remained unmatched. CDR3 residues: CASSHWTGDEKLFF. In DNA, the CDR3 is TGTGCCAGCAGCCACTGGACAGGGGATGAAAAACTGTTTTTT.

In its sample, this clone was seen once. The chain employs TRBV9 and TRBJ1-4, with D possibly matching TRBD1 (6 bases). This CDR3 is built from 16 residues. In germline, CDR1 is SGDLS, CDR2 YYNGEE. Between the trimmed V and J ends, which lost 2 bases and 5 bases, there was a span of 16 bases. The CDR3 loop reads CASSVDTTGSNEKLFF. CDR3 nucleotides: TGTGCCAGCAGCGTCGATACGACAGGTTCAAATGAAAAACTGTTTTTT.

This clone was detected once. The chain couples TRBV7-3 to TRBJ1-6, with D uncertain. Germline V gene sequence: CDR1 SGHTA, CDR2 FQGTGA. V was shortened by 1 base and J by 9 bases, with 13 bases between the two germline ends. This CDR3 has 15 residues. This chain's CDR3 is CASSLNGVGISPLHF. The CDR3 DNA reads as TGTGCCAGCAGCTTAAACGGAGTAGGCATTTCACCCCTCCACTTT.

A few counts support this clone. The chain joins TRBV4-1 to TRBJ2-7; possible D gene TRBD2, 5 bases. Germline values: CDR1 MGHRA, CDR2 YSYEKL. This CDR3 spans 15 amino acids. V lost 0 bases, J lost 6 bases, and 15 bases lay in between. CDR3 sequence reads: CASSQDTAERREQYF. CDR3 nucleotides: TGCGCCAGCAGCCAAGACACAGCGGAGCGACGCGAGCAGTACTTC.

The rearrangement joins TRBV6-5 to TRBJ1-2; D gene unclear. This CDR3 has 13 amino acids. Germline values: CDR1 MNHEY, CDR2 SVGAGI. Between the trimmed V and J ends, which lost 6 bases and 4 bases, there was a span of 12 bases. The CDR3 DNA reads as TGTGCCAGCAGGTCCGGAGGAAGCTATGGCTACACCTTC. Translating gives CASRSGGSYGYTF.

This clone was counted a single time. The chain recombines TRBV6-1 with TRBJ1-2, with 7 positions matching TRBD1. The V segment lost 10 bases and the J segment 0 bases; nucleotides outside the gene matches: 5. The germline V gene encodes CDR1 MNHNS and CDR2 SASEGT. This CDR3 comprises 13 residues. The CDR3, as DNA: TGTGCCACGCGGACAGGACCTAACTATGGCTACACCTTC. Translation: CATRTGPNYGYTF.

The J gene is TRBJ2-5, the V gene TRBV9, with D hard to call. CDR1 is SGDLS, CDR2 YYNGEE, per germline. V gave up 3 bases and J gave up 2 bases, with 8 bases separating them. This CDR3 spans 13 amino acids. DNA for the CDR3: TGTGCCAGCAGCGCAGCCCGACAAGAGACCCAGTACTTC. Translated: CASSAARQETQYF.

In its sample, this clone was seen once. V gene TRBV10-3 combines with J gene TRBJ1-6, with a possible D match to TRBD1 (5 bases). Germline loops: CDR1 ENHRY, CDR2 SYGVKD. This CDR3 has 13 amino acids. With 10 bases removed from V and 9 bases from J, the gap between germline ends came to 16 bases. Here the CDR3 reads CATQPGQGSPLHF. CDR3 coding DNA: TGTGCCACCCAGCCAGGACAAGGTTCACCCCTCCACTTT.

In its sample, this clone was seen once. The chain carries TRBV5-1 and TRBJ2-7; no clear D gene. V was cut by 0 bases and J by 2 bases, with 9 bases left in between. In germline, CDR1 is SGHRS, CDR2 YFSETQ. CDR3 size: 14 residues. CDR3 in amino acids: CASSLAPQTYEQYF. For the CDR3, the DNA is TGCGCCAGCAGCTTGGCTCCCCAAACCTACGAGCAGTACTTC.